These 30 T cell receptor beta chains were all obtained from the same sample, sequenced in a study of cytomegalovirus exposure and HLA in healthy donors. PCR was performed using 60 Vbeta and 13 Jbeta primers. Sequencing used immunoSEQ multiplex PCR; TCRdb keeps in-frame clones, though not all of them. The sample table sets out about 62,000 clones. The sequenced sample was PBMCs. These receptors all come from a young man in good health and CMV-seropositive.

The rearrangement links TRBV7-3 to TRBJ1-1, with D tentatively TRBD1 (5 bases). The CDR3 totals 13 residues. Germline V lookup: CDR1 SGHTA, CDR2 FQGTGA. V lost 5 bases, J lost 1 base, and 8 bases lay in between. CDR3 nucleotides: TGTGCCAGCAGCATACAGGAGAACACTGAAGCTTTCTTT. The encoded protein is CASSIQENTEAFF. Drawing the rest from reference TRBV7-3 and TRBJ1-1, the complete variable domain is GAGVSQTPSNKVTEKGKYVELRCDPISGHTALYWYRQSLGQGPEFLIYFQGTGAADDSGLPNDRFFAVRPEGSVSTLKIQRTERGDSAVYLCASSIQENTEAFFGQGTRLTVV.

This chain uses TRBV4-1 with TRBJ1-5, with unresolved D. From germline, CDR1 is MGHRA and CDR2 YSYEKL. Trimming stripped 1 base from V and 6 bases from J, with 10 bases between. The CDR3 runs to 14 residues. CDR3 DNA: TGCGCCAGCAGCCAAGGACGGAGTGGTCAGCCCCAGCATTTT. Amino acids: CASSQGRSGQPQHF.

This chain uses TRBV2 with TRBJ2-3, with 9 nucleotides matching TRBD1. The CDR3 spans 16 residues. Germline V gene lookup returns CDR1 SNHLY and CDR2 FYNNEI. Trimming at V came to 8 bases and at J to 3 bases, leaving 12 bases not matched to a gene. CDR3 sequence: CASGRWDRVGTDTQYF. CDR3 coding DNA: TGTGCCAGCGGACGATGGGACAGGGTAGGGACAGATACGCAGTATTTT.

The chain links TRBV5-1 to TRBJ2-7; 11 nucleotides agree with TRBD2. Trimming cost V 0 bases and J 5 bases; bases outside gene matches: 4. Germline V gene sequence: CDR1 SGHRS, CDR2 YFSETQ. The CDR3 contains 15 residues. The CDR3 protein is CASSLALTSGDEQYF. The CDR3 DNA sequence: TGCGCCAGCAGCTTGGCCTTGACTAGCGGGGACGAGCAGTACTTC.

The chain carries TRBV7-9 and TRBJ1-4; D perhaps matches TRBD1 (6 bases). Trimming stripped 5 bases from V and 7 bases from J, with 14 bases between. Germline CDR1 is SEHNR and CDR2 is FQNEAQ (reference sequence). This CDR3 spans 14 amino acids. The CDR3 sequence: CASSHREPAEKLFF. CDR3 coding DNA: TGTGCCAGCAGCCACAGGGAGCCGGCTGAAAAACTGTTTTTT.

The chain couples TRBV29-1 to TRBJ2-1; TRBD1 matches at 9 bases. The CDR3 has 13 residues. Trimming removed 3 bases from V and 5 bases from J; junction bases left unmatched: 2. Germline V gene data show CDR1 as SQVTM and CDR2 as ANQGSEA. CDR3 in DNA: TGCAGCGTTGAGGGACAGGGAGACAATGAGCAGTTCTTC. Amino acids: CSVEGQGDNEQFF.

For the CDR3, the DNA is TGTGCCAGCAGCCGGGAGGGGACAGGGGGCACCGGGGAGCTGTTTTTT. It yields the protein CASSREGTGGTGELFF. The chain uses TRBV4-2 and TRBJ2-2; 11 positions agree with TRBD1. Germline V gene lookup returns CDR1 LGHNA and CDR2 YNFKEQ. The V and J ends lost 4 bases and 4 bases, in that order; junction bases with no gene match: 5. This CDR3 has 16 residues.

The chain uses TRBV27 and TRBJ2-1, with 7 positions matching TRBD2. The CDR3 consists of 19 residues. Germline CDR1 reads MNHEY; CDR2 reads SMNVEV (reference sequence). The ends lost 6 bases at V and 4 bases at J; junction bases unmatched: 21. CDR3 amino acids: CASRISPLPLSGPYNEQFF. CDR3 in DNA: TGTGCCAGCAGGATCTCCCCGCTACCTCTTAGCGGGCCTTACAATGAGCAGTTCTTC.

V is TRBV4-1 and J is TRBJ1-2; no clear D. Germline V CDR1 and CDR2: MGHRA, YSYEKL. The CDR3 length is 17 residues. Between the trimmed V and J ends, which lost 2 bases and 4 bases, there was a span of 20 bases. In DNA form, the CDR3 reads TGCGCCAGCAGCCAACCCCCCCCCGAGAATATCCTCTATGGCTACACCTTC. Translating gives CASSQPPPENILYGYTF.

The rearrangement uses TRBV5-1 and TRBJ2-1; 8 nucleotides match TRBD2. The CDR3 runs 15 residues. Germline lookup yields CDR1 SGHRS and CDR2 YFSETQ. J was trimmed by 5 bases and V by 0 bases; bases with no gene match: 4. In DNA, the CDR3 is TGCGCCAGCAGCTTGGCTGGCGGGAGGAACAATGAGCAGTTCTTC. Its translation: CASSLAGGRNNEQFF. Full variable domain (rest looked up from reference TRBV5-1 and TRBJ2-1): KAGVTQTPRYLIKTRGQQVTLSCSPISGHRSVSWYQQTPGQGLQFLFEYFSETQRNKGNFPGRFSGRQFSNSRSEMNVSTLELGDSALYLCASSLAGGRNNEQFFGPGTRLTVL.

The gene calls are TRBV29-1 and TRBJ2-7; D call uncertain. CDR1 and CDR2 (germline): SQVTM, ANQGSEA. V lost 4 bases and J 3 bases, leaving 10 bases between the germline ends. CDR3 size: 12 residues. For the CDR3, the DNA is TGCAGCGTTGCTGCAGGTAACTACGAGCAGTACTTC. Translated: CSVAAGNYEQYF.

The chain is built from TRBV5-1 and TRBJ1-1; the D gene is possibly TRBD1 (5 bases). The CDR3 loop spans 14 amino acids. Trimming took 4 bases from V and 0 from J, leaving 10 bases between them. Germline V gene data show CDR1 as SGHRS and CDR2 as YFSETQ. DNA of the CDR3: TGCGCCAGCAGCGTGCAGGGCTTGAACACTGAAGCTTTCTTT. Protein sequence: CASSVQGLNTEAFF. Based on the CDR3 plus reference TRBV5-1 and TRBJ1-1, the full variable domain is KAGVTQTPRYLIKTRGQQVTLSCSPISGHRSVSWYQQTPGQGLQFLFEYFSETQRNKGNFPGRFSGRQFSNSRSEMNVSTLELGDSALYLCASSVQGLNTEAFFGQGTRLTVV.

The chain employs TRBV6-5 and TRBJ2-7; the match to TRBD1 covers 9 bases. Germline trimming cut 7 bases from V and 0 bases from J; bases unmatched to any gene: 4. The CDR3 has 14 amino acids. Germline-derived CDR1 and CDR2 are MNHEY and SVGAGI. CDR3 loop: CASTRTGASYEQYF. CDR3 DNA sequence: TGTGCCAGCACCCGGACAGGGGCCTCCTACGAGCAGTACTTC.

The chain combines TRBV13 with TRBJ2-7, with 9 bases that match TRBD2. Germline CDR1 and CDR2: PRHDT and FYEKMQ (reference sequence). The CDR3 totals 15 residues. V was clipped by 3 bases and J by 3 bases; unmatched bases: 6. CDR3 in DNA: TGTGCCAGCAGCTTGGGGCGGGGGGGAGACTACGAGCAGTACTTC. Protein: CASSLGRGGDYEQYF. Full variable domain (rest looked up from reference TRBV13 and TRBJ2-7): AAGVIQSPRHLIKEKRETATLKCYPIPRHDTVYWYQQGPGQDPQFLISFYEKMQSDKGSIPDRFSAQQFSDYHSELNMSSLELGDSALYFCASSLGRGGDYEQYFGPGTRLTVT.

The CDR3 region is CASSLTYSSGADTQYF. DNA for the CDR3: TGTGCCAGCAGCTTAACGTATTCTAGCGGGGCAGATACGCAGTATTTT. This chain joins TRBV7-3 and TRBJ2-3, with 9 bases identical to TRBD2. CDR3 length equals 16 residues. Germline V gene lookup returns CDR1 SGHTA and CDR2 FQGTGA. After removal of 0 bases from V and 4 bases from J, the junction contained 5 bases not matched to a gene.

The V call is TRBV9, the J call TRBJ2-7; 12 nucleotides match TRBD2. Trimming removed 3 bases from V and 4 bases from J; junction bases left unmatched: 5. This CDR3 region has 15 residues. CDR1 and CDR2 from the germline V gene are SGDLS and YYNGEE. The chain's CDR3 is CASSERTSGMYEQYF. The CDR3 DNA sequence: TGTGCCAGCAGCGAGCGGACTAGCGGGATGTACGAGCAGTACTTC.

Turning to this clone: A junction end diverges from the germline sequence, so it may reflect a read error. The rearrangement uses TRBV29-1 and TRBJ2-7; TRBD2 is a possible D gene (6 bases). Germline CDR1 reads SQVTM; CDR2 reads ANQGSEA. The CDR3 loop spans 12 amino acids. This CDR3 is CSVVAVSSEQYF. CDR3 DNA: TGCAGCGTAGTAGCGGTTTCCTCCGAGCAGTACTTC.

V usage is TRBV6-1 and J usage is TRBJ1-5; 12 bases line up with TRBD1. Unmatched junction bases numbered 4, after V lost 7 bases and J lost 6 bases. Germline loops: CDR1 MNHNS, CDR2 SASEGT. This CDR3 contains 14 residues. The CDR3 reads CASNRDRGPQPQHF. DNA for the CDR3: TGTGCCAGCAACCGGGACAGGGGGCCTCAGCCCCAGCATTTT.

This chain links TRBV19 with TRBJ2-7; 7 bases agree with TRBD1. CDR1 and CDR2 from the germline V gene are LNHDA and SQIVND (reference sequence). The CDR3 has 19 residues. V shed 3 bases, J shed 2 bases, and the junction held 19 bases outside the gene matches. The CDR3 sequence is CASSMGSGLGQRQPYEQYF. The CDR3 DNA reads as TGTGCCAGTAGTATGGGGTCAGGTTTGGGACAGAGACAACCCTACGAGCAGTACTTC.

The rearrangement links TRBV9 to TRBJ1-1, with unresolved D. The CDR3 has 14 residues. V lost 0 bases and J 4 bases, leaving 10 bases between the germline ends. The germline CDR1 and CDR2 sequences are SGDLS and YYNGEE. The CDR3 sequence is CASSVGGSGTEAFF. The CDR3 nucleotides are TGTGCCAGCAGCGTAGGAGGCTCGGGCACTGAAGCTTTCTTT.

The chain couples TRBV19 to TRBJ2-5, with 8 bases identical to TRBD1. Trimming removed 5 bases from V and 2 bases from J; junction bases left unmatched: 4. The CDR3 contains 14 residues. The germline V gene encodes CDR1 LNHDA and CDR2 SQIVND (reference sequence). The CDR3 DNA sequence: TGTGCCAGTAGTCGAAACAGGGGGCAAGAGACCCAGTACTTC. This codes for CASSRNRGQETQYF.

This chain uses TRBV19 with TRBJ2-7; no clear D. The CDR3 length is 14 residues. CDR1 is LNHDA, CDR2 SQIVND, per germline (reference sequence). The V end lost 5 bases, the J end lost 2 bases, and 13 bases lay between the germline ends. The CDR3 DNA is TGTGCCAGTAGTGAAACAGCCAAGACCTACGAGCAGTACTTC. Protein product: CASSETAKTYEQYF.

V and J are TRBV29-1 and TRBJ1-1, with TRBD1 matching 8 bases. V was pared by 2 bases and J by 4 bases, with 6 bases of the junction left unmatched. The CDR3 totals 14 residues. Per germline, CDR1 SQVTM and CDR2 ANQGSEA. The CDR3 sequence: CSVETTGGGTEAFF. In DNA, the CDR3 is TGCAGCGTTGAAACAACAGGGGGTGGCACTGAAGCTTTCTTT.

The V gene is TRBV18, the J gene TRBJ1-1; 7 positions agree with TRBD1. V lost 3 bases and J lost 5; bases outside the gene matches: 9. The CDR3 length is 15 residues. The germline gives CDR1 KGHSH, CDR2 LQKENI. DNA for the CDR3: TGTGCCAGCTCACCTGGGGACAGCTTGCTAACTGAAGCTTTCTTT. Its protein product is CASSPGDSLLTEAFF. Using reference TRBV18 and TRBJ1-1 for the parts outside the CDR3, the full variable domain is NAGVMQNPRHLVRRRGQEARLRCSPMKGHSHVYWYRQLPEEGLKFMVYLQKENIIDESGMPKERFSAEFPKEGPSILRIQQVVRGDSAAYFCASSPGDSLLTEAFFGQGTRLTVV.

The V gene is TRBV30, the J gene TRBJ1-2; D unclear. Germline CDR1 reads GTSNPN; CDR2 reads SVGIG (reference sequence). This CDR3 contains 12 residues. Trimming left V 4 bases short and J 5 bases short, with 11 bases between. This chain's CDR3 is CAWNSVVYGYTF. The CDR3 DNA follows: TGTGCCTGGAACAGTGTTGTTTATGGCTACACCTTC.

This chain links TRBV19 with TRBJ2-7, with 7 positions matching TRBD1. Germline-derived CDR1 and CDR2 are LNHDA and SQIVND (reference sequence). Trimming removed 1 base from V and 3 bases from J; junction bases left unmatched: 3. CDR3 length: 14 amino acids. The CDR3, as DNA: TGTGCCAGTAGTATAGGGGACAGCGGCTACGAGCAGTACTTC. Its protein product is CASSIGDSGYEQYF.

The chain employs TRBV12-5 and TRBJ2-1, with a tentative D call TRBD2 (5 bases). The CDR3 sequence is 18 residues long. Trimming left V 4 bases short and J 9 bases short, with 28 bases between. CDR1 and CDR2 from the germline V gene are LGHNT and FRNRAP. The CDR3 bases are TGTGCTAGTGGTTGTTTTGTGGGCGCGAAGCGGTATCCTAGTGAGCAGTTCTTC. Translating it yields CASGCFVGAKRYPSEQFF. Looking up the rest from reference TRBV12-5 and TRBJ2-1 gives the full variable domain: DARVTQTPRHKVTEMGQEVTMRCQPILGHNTVFWYRQTMMQGLELLAYFRNRAPLDDSGMPKDRFSAEMPDATLATLKIQPSEPRDSAVYFCASGCFVGAKRYPSEQFFGPGTRLTVL.

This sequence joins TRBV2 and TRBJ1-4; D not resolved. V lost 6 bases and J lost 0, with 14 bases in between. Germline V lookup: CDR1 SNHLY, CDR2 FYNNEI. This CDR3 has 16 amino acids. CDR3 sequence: CASRLTRLTTNEKLFF. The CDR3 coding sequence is TGTGCCAGCAGATTGACACGGCTAACAACTAATGAAAAACTGTTTTTT.

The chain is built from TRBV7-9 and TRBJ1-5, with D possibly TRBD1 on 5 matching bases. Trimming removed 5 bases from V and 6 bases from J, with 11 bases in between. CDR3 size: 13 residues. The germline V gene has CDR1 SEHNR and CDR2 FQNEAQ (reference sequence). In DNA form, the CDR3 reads TGTGCCAGCAGCCCGGAAAGGGGTCAGCCCCAGCATTTT. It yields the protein CASSPERGQPQHF. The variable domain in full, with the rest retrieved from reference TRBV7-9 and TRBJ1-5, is DTGVSQNPRHKITKRGQNVTFRCDPISEHNRLYWYRQTLGQGPEFLTYFQNEAQLEKSRLLSDRFSAERPKGSFSTLEIQRTEQGDSAMYLCASSPERGQPQHFGDGTRLSIL.

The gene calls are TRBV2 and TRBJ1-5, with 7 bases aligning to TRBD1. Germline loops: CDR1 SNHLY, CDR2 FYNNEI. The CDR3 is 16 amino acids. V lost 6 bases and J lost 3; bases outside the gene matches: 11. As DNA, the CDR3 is TGTGCCAGCAGCGACCCGACAGGGTGGTCCAATCAGCCCCAGCATTTT. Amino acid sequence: CASSDPTGWSNQPQHF.